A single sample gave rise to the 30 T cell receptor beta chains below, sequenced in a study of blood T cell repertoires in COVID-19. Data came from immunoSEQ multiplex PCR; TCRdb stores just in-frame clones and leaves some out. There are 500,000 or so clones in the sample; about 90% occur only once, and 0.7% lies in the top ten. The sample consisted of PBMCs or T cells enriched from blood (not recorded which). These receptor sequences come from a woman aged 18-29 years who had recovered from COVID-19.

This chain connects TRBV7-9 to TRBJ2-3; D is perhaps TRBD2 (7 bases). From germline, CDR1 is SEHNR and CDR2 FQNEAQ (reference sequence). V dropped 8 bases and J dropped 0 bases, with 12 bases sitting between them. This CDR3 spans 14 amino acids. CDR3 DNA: TGTGCCAGCTGGCGGGGGCTTAGCACAGATACGCAGTATTTT. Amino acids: CASWRGLSTDTQYF.

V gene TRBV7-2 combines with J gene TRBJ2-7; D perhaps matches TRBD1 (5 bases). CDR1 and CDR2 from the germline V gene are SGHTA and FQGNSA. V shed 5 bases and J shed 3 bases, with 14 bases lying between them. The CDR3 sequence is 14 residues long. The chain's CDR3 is CASSTQETDYEQYF. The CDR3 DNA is TGTGCCAGCAGCACACAGGAGACCGACTACGAGCAGTACTTC.

The CDR3: CASSLSDRVRSGYTF. CDR3 DNA: TGTGCCAGCAGCCTCTCAGACAGGGTGAGGAGTGGCTACACCTTC. V usage is TRBV5-4 and J usage is TRBJ1-2; 7 bases fit TRBD1. This CDR3 contains 15 residues. Per the germline V gene, CDR1 is SGHNT and CDR2 is YYREEE (reference sequence). After removal of 4 bases from V and 7 bases from J, the junction contained 13 bases not matched to a gene.

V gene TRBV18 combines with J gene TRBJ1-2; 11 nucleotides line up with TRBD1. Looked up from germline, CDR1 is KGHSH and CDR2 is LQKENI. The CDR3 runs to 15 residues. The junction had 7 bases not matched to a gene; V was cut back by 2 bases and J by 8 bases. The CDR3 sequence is CASSPNGQGAEGYTF. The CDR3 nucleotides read TGTGCCAGCTCACCAAACGGACAGGGGGCAGAGGGCTACACCTTC.

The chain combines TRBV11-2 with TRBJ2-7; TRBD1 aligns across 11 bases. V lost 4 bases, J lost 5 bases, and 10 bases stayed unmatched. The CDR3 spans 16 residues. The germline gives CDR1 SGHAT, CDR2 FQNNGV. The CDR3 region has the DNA TGTGCCAGCAGCTATGGGACAGGGGGTTTTAGAAACGAGCAGTACTTC. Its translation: CASSYGTGGFRNEQYF.

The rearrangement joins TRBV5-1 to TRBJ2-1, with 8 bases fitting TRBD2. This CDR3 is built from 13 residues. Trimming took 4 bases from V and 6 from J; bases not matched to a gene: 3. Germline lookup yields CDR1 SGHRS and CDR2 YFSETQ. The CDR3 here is CASSQGLVNEQFF. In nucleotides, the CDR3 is TGCGCCAGCAGCCAGGGACTAGTCAATGAGCAGTTCTTC. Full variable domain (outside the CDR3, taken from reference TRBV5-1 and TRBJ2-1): KAGVTQTPRYLIKTRGQQVTLSCSPISGHRSVSWYQQTPGQGLQFLFEYFSETQRNKGNFPGRFSGRQFSNSRSEMNVSTLELGDSALYLCASSQGLVNEQFFGPGTRLTVL.

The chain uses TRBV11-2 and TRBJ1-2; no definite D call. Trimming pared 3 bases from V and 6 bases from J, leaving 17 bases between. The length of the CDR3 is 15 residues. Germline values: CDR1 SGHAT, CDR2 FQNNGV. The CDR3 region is CASSLRDYSRDGYTF. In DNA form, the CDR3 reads TGTGCCAGCAGCTTGAGGGATTATAGCCGGGATGGCTACACCTTC.

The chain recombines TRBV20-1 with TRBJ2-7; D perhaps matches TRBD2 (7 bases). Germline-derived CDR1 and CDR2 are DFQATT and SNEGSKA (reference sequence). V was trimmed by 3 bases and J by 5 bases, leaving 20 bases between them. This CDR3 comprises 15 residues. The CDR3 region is CSASGVGGQTDEQYF. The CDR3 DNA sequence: TGCAGTGCTAGTGGGGTCGGGGGGCAAACGGACGAGCAGTACTTC.

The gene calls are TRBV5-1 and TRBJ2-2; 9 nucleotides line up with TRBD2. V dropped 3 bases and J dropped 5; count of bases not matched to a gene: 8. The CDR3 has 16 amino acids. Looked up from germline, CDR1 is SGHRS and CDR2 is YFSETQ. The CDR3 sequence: CASSSTSGFNTGELFF. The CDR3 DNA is TGCGCCAGCAGCTCGACTAGCGGCTTTAATACCGGGGAGCTGTTTTTT.

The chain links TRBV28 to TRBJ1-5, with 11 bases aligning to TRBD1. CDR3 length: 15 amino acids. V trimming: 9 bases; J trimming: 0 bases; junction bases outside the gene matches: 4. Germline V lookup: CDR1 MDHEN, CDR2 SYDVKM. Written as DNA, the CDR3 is TGTGCCAGTGGGACAGGGGGGGATAGCAATCAGCCCCAGCATTTT. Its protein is CASGTGGDSNQPQHF. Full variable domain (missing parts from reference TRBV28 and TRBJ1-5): DVKVTQSSRYLVKRTGEKVFLECVQDMDHENMFWYRQDPGLGLRLIYFSYDVKMKEKGDIPEGYSVSREKKERFSLILESASTNQTSMYLCASGTGGDSNQPQHFGDGTRLSIL.

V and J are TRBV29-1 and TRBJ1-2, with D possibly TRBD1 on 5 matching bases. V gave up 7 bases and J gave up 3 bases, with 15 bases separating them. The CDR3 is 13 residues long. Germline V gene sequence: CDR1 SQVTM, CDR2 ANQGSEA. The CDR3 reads CSDGQGVDYGYTF. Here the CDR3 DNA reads TGCAGCGATGGCCAGGGCGTTGACTATGGCTACACCTTC.

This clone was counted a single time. The CDR3 spells CASSQDDRRHTF. The CDR3 nucleotides read TGTGCCAGCAGCCAAGATGACAGGAGGCACACCTTC. This chain joins TRBV14 and TRBJ1-2; a weak D match, TRBD1 (6 bases). There are 12 residues in the CDR3. V was shortened by 0 bases and J by 12 bases, with 11 bases between the two germline ends. Germline V gives CDR1 SGHDN, CDR2 FVKESK. Together with reference TRBV14 and TRBJ1-2, the CDR3 gives the full variable domain: EAGVTQFPSHSVIEKGQTVTLRCDPISGHDNLYWYRRVMGKEIKFLLHFVKESKQDESGMPNNRFLAERTGGTYSTLKVQPAELEDSGVYFCASSQDDRRHTFGSGTRLTVV.

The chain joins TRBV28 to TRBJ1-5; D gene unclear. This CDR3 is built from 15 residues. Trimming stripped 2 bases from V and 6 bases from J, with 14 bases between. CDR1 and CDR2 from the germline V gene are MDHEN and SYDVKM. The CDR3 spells CASSLVGLLGQPQHF. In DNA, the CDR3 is TGTGCCAGCAGTTTAGTAGGCCTTCTAGGTCAGCCCCAGCATTTT.

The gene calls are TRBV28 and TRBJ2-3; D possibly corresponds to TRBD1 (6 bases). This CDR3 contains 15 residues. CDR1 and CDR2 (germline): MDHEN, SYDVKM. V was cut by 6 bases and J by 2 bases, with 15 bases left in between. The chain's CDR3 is CASRGLGANTDTQYF. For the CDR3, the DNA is TGTGCCAGCAGAGGCCTGGGGGCAAACACAGATACGCAGTATTTT. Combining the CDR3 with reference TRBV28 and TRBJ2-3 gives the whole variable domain DVKVTQSSRYLVKRTGEKVFLECVQDMDHENMFWYRQDPGLGLRLIYFSYDVKMKEKGDIPEGYSVSREKKERFSLILESASTNQTSMYLCASRGLGANTDTQYFGPGTRLTVL.

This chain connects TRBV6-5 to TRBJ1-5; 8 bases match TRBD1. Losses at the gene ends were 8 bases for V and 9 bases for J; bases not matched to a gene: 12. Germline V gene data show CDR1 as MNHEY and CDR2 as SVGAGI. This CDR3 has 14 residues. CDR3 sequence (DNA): TGTGCCAGCCGGATCGGACAGGGAAGTTGGCCCCAGCATTTT. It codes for CASRIGQGSWPQHF.

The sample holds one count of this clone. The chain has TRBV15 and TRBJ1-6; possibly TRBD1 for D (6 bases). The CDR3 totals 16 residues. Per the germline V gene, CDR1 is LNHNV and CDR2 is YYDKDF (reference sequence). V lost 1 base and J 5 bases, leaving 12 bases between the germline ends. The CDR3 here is CATSRGTGSDNSPLHF. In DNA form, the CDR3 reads TGTGCCACCAGCAGAGGAACAGGGTCGGATAATTCACCCCTCCACTTT.

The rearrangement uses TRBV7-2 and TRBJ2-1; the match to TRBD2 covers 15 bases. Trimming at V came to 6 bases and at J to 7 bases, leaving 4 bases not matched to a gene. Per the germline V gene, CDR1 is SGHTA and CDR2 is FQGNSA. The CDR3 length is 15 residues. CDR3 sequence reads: CASRPGTSGGNEQFF. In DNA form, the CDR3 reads TGTGCCAGCAGACCCGGGACTAGCGGGGGGAATGAGCAGTTCTTC. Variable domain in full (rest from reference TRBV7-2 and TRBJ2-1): GAGVSQSPSNKVTEKGKDVELRCDPISGHTALYWYRQSLGQGLEFLIYFQGNSAPDKSGLPSDRFSAERTGGSVSTLTIQRTQQEDSAVYLCASRPGTSGGNEQFFGPGTRLTVL.

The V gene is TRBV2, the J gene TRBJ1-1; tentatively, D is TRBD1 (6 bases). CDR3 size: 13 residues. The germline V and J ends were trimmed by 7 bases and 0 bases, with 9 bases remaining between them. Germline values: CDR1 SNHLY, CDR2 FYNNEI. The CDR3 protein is CASKGQLNTEAFF. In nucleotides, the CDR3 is TGTGCCAGCAAAGGACAGCTGAACACTGAAGCTTTCTTT.

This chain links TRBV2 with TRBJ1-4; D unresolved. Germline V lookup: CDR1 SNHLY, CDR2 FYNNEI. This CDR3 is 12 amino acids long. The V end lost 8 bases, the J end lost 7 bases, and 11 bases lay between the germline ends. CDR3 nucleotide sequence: TGTGCCAGCGGAGGTGATAGTGAAAAACTGTTTTTT. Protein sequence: CASGGDSEKLFF.

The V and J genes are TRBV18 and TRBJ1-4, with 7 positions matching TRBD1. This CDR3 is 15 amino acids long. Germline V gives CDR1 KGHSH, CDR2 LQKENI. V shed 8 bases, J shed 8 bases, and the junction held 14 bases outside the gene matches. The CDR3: CASARLLLQGEKLFF. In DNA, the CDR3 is TGTGCCAGCGCGCGACTCCTCCTACAGGGGGAAAAACTGTTTTTT.

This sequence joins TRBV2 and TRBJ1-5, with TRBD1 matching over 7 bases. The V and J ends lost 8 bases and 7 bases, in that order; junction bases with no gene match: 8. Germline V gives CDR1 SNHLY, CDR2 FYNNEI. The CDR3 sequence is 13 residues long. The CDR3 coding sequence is TGTGCCAGCCACACAGGGGTAGGGCAGCCCCAGCATTTT. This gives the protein CASHTGVGQPQHF.

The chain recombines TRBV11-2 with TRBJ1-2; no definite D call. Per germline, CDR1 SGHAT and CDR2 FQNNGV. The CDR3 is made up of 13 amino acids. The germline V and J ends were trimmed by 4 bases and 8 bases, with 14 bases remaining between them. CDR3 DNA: TGTGCCAGCAGCTCTTACGGACTCCGAGGCTACACCTTC. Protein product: CASSSYGLRGYTF.

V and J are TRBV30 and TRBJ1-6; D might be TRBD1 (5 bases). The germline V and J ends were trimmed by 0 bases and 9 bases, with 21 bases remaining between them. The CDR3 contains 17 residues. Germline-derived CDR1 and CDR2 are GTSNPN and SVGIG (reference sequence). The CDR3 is CAWSVDRTAGGGSPLHF. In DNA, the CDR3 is TGTGCCTGGAGTGTGGATAGGACGGCCGGGGGTGGTTCACCCCTCCACTTT.

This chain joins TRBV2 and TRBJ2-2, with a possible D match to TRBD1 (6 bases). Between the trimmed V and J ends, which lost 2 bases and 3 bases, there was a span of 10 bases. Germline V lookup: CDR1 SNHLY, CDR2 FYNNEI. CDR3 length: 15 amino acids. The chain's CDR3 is CASSETGLDTGELFF. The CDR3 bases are TGTGCCAGCAGTGAAACAGGGTTGGACACCGGGGAGCTGTTTTTT.

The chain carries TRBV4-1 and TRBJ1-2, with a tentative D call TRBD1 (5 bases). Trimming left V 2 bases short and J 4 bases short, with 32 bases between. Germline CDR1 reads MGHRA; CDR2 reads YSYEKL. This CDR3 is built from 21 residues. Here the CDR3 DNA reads TGCGCCAGCAGCCAACGGATGACGACGGGGGAACAGGCTACCGGCCGCTATGGCTACACCTTC. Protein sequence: CASSQRMTTGEQATGRYGYTF.

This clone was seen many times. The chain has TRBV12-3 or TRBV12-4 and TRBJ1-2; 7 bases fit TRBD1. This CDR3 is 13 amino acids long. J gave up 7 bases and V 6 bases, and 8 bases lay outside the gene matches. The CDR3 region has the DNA TGTGCCAGCAGGCAGGGGGGAATATTTGGCTACACCTTC. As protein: CASRQGGIFGYTF.

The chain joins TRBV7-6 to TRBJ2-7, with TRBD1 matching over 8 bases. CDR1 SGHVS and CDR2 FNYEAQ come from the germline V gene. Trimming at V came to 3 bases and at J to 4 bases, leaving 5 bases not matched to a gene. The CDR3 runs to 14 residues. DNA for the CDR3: TGTGCCAGCAGCTTGACAGGGGTTAATTACGAGCAGTACTTC. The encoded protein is CASSLTGVNYEQYF. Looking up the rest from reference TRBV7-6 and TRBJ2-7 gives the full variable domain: GAGVSQSPRYKVTKRGQDVALRCDPISGHVSLYWYRQALGQGPEFLTYFNYEAQQDKSGLPNDRFSAERPEGSISTLTIQRTEQRDSAMYRCASSLTGVNYEQYFGPGTRLTVT.

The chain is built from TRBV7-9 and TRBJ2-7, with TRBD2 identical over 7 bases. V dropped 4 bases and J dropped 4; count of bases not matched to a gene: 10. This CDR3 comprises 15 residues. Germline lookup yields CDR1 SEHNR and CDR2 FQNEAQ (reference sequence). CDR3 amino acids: CASSSGAGVDYEQYF. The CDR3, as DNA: TGTGCCAGCAGCTCCGGCGCGGGGGTGGATTACGAGCAGTACTTC.

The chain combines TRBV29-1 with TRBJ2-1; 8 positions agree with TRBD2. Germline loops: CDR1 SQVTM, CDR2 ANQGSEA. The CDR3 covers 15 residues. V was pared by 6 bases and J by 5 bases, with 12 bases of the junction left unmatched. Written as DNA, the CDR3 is TGCAGCGTCCTGATCATCCGGGGGGGCCACAATGAGCAGTTCTTC. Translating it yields CSVLIIRGGHNEQFF.

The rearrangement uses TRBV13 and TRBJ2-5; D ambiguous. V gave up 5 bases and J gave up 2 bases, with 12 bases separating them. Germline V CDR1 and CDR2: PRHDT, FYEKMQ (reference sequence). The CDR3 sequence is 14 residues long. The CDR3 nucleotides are TGTGCCAGCAGCAACACCCAAATTCAAGAGACCCAGTACTTC. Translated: CASSNTQIQETQYF.